These T cell receptor beta chains were read from a single sample in a study of Graves' ophthalmopathy and Graves' hyperthyroidism. TCRdb reprocessed the multiplex PCR reads via MiXCR and lists one record per CDR3 protein. The sample holds some 240,000 distinct CDR3 sequences, around 45% seen once. Sequences were obtained from peripheral blood. Receptor source: an adult man with Graves' ophthalmopathy. Both conserved end residues are part of each CDR3. The order of the fields is clone size, J gene, V gene, CDR3 length, D gene, CDR3 protein, CDR3 DNA. The D gene is left open where the match is weak. Only some rows state a clone size, as once, few, many or a class for expanded clones.

few	TRBJ1-1	TRBV7-3	14	.	CASSLGAGNTEAFF	TGTGCCAGCAGCTTAGGTGCAGGGAACACTGAAGCTTTCTTT
.	TRBJ2-7	TRBV29-1	14	TRBD2	CSVETSGRLYEQYF	TGCAGCGTTGAGACTAGCGGGAGGCTCTACGAGCAGTACTTC
few	TRBJ2-2	TRBV4-2	16	TRBD2	CASSQDQLAGAGELFF	TGTGCCAGCAGCCAAGATCAACTAGCGGGAGCCGGGGAGCTGTTTTTT
few	TRBJ2-7	TRBV10-3	12	.	CASSYRAYEQYF	TGTGCCAGCAGTTACAGGGCCTACGAGCAGTACTTC
few	TRBJ2-5	TRBV7-3	13	.	CASSLDLRGAQYF	TGTGCCAGCAGCTTAGACCTTCGGGGCGCCCAGTACTTC
.	TRBJ2-7	TRBV20-1	16	.	CSATSTRTAGVNEQYF	TGCAGTGCTACCTCGACGAGGACGGCGGGCGTCAACGAGCAGTACTTC
.	TRBJ1-2	TRBV5-1	13	.	CASTPDGGYGYTF	TGCGCCAGCACCCCGGACGGGGGCTATGGCTACACCTTC
few	TRBJ1-1	TRBV19	13	.	CASKGRRNTEAFF	TGTGCCAGTAAAGGCAGGAGGAACACTGAAGCTTTCTTT
.	TRBJ1-1	TRBV28	16	.	CASSFWQNLMNTEAFF	TGTGCCAGCAGTTTTTGGCAGAACTTAATGAACACTGAAGCTTTCTTT
.	TRBJ2-2	TRBV7-3	16	.	CASSVGAAWGTGELFF	TGTGCCAGCAGCGTAGGGGCGGCCTGGGGCACCGGGGAGCTGTTTTTT
.	TRBJ1-6	TRBV20-1	17	.	CSARDTTLITFNSPLHF	TGCAGTGCTAGAGATACCACGTTAATAACCTTTAATTCACCCCTCCACTTT
.	TRBJ2-7	TRBV29-1	11	.	CSVEGVSEQYF	TGCAGCGTTGAAGGCGTCTCCGAGCAGTACTTC
.	TRBJ2-7	TRBV25-1	14	.	CASSDDTEAYEQYF	TGTGCCAGCAGTGATGACACGGAGGCCTACGAGCAGTACTTC
.	TRBJ2-7	TRBV29-1	14	.	CSVERQRSSYEQYF	TGCAGCGTTGAACGACAGCGAAGCTCCTACGAGCAGTACTTC
few	TRBJ1-5	TRBV20-1	13	.	CSAADASNQPQHF	TGCAGTGCGGCGGACGCTAGCAATCAGCCCCAGCATTTT
.	TRBJ1-3	TRBV12-5	17	.	CASGLTGPGRSGNTIYF	TGTGCTAGTGGTTTGACAGGGCCGGGCCGCTCTGGAAACACCATATATTTT
.	TRBJ2-7	TRBV10-3	13	TRBD1	CASSQDRADEQYF	TGTGCCAGCAGTCAGGACAGGGCCGACGAGCAGTACTTC
.	TRBJ1-1	TRBV4-3	15	.	CASSQVRGKNTEAFF	TGCGCCAGCAGCCAAGTCAGGGGCAAGAACACTGAAGCTTTCTTT
.	TRBJ1-2	TRBV19	14	TRBD1	CASSETGKEAGYTF	TGTGCCAGTAGTGAGACAGGGAAGGAGGCTGGCTACACCTTC
.	TRBJ1-1	TRBV2	14	TRBD1	CASTLDRASTEAFF	TGTGCCAGCACCTTGGACAGGGCGAGCACTGAAGCTTTCTTT
many	TRBJ1-5	TRBV2	15	.	CASSLTRTPNQPQHF	TGCGCCAGCAGTCTAACTCGGACACCCAATCAGCCCCAGCATTTT
.	TRBJ1-1	TRBV13	15	TRBD1	CASSSENNRGGEAFF	TGTGCCAGCAGCTCGGAAAATAACAGGGGGGGTGAAGCTTTCTTT
many	TRBJ2-7	TRBV29-1	12	.	CSAGRFGYEQYF	TGCAGCGCCGGGAGATTCGGGTACGAGCAGTACTTC
.	TRBJ1-1	TRBV5-1	14	.	CASSLGSENTEAFF	TGCGCCAGCAGCTTGGGGAGTGAGAACACTGAAGCTTTCTTT
.	TRBJ1-6	TRBV5-1	16	.	CASSLAGPQYNSPLHF	TGCGCCAGCAGCTTGGCGGGACCGCAGTATAATTCACCCCTCCACTTT
many	TRBJ1-3	TRBV25-1	16	TRBD1	CASSDRDRSGGNTIYF	TGTGCCAGCAGTGACCGGGACAGGTCAGGAGGAAACACCATATATTTT
.	TRBJ1-1	TRBV7-2	14	.	CASSPIPGPLGAFF	TGTGCCAGCAGCCCGATCCCCGGGCCGCTTGGGGCTTTCTTT
.	TRBJ2-1	TRBV29-1	14	.	CSVAGGFGVGEQFF	TGCAGCGTTGCGGGTGGATTTGGGGTAGGAGAGCAGTTCTTC
.	TRBJ1-6	TRBV5-8	16	TRBD1	CASSAGGTGHRSPLHF	TGTGCCAGCAGCGCGGGAGGGACAGGGCATCGTTCACCCCTCCACTTT
few	TRBJ1-1	TRBV6-2/TRBV6-3	11	.	CASSQSTEAFF	TGTGCCAGCAGCCAGTCCACTGAAGCTTTCTTT
.	TRBJ2-7	TRBV7-3	13	TRBD1	CASSSTGGSKQYF	TGTGCCAGCAGCTCGACAGGGGGCTCAAAGCAGTACTTC
few	TRBJ1-6	TRBV6-6	15	.	CASRGTDTPNSPLHF	TGTGCCAGCAGGGGAACAGACACCCCTAATTCACCCCTCCACTTT
few	TRBJ2-5	TRBV11-2	13	.	CASRSDSAGTQYF	TGTGCCAGCAGGTCGGACTCCGCGGGGACCCAGTACTTC
few	TRBJ2-7	TRBV5-1	13	TRBD1	CASYQDRDYEQYF	TGCGCCAGTTATCAGGACAGGGACTACGAGCAGTACTTC
.	TRBJ1-1	TRBV6-1	15	TRBD1	CASSEVAGGGTEAFF	TGTGCCAGCAGTGAAGTCGCAGGGGGAGGGACTGAAGCTTTCTTT
.	TRBJ1-1	TRBV29-1	16	.	CSVVPLGDYLNTEAFF	TGCAGCGTAGTACCTTTGGGGGACTACTTGAACACTGAAGCTTTCTTT
few	TRBJ1-4	TRBV20-1	14	.	CSARVTWPNEKLFF	TGCAGTGCTAGAGTGACCTGGCCTAATGAAAAACTGTTTTTT